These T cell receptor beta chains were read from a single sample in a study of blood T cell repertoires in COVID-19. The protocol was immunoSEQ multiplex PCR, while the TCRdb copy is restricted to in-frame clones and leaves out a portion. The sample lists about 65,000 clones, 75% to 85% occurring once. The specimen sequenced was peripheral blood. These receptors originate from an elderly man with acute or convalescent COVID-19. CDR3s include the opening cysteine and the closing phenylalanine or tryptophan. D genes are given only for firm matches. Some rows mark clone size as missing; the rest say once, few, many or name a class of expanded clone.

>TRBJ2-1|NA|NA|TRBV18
CASSPQGGLSYNEQFF
TGTGCCAGCTCACCACAGGGAGGCCTCTCCTACAATGAGCAGTTCTTC
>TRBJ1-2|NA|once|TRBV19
CASSIKSRRDFGYTF
TGTGCCAGTAGTATTAAGTCGAGAAGGGACTTTGGCTACACCTTC
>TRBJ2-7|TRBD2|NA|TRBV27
CASARSVASGGPLSYEQYF
TGTGCCAGCGCTCGATCGGTGGCTAGCGGGGGGCCGCTCTCCTACGAGCAGTACTTC
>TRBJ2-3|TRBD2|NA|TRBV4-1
CASSLLGGADTQYF
TGCGCCAGCAGCCTCTTGGGGGGGGCAGATACGCAGTATTTT
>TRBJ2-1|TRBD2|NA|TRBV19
CASSIVGLAGGYNEQFF
TGTGCCAGTAGTATAGTCGGACTAGCGGGGGGGTACAATGAGCAGTTCTTC
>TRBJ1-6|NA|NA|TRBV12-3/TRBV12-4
CASSLSGSPLHF
TGTGCCAGCAGTTTATCGGGTTCACCCCTCCACTTT
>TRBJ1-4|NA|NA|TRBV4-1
CASSQDQVEKLFF
TGCGCCAGCAGCCAAGATCAGGTCGAAAAACTGTTTTTT
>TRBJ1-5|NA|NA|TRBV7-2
CASSSWTGSNQPQHF
TGTGCCAGCAGCTCATGGACGGGGAGCAATCAGCCCCAGCATTTT
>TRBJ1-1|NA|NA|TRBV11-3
CASSFQRDTEAFF
TGTGCCAGCAGCTTCCAGAGGGACACTGAAGCTTTCTTT
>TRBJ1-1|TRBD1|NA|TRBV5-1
CASSYAQGRGEAFF
TGCGCCAGCAGCTACGCACAGGGCAGGGGGGAAGCTTTCTTT
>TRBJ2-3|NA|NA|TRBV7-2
CASSPSAGPTDTQYF
TGTGCCAGCAGCCCCAGCGCAGGGCCCACAGATACGCAGTATTTT
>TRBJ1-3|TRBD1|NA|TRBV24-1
CATSDLRDRGRLSGNTIYF
TGTGCCACCAGTGATCTCCGGGACAGGGGGCGTCTCTCTGGAAACACCATATATTTT
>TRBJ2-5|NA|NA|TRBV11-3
CASSGLFQETQYF
TGTGCCAGCAGCGGGCTTTTCCAAGAGACCCAGTACTTC
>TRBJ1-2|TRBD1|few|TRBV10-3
CAIRRGRDYGYTF
TGTGCCATCAGAAGGGGGCGAGACTATGGCTACACCTTC
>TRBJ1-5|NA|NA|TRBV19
CASSIAQQLQPQHF
TGTGCCAGTAGTATAGCACAGCAGCTCCAGCCCCAGCATTTT
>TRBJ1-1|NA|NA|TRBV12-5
CASGYYPGDTEAFF
TGTGCTAGTGGCTACTACCCAGGGGACACTGAAGCTTTCTTT
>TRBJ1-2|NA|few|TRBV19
CASIATSANYGYTF
TGTGCCAGTATAGCCACCTCAGCTAACTATGGCTACACCTTC
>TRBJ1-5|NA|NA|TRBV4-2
CASSQDFQGVNQPQHF
TGTGCCAGCAGCCAAGATTTCCAGGGCGTCAATCAGCCCCAGCATTTT
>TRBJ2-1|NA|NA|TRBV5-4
CASSSLGGGRYNEQFF
TGTGCCAGCAGCTCCTTGGGGGGGGGCCGCTACAATGAGCAGTTCTTC
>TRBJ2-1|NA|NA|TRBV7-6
CASSPRATSMSNEQFF
TGTGCCAGCAGCCCTCGGGCGACTAGTATGTCCAATGAGCAGTTCTTC
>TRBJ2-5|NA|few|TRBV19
CASRQAGETQYF
TGTGCCAGTAGACAGGCGGGGGAGACCCAGTACTTC
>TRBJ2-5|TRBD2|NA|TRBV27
CASKSLAGYQETQYF
TGTGCCAGCAAGAGTCTAGCGGGGTACCAAGAGACCCAGTACTTC
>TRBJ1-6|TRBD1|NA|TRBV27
CASSIGSRQGKNSPLHF
TGTGCCAGCAGTATAGGATCTCGACAGGGAAAGAATTCACCCCTCCACTTT